The source of this T cell receptor beta chain is a study of cytotoxic CD8 clonotypes in ibrutinib-treated CLL. About the research overall: Productive templates averaged about 230,000 per sample, and productive rearrangements around 92,000.

The data were produced by immunoSEQ multiplex PCR, yet TCRdb's version contains in-frame clones alone and is incomplete. The sample lists fewer than 100,000 clones, 86% seen once, with under 7% in the top ten. Study-level findings and limits: Clonality went up at ibrutinib response and then declined back toward baseline at progression. Lymph node repertoires were not studied, and sampling times were unmatched.

This CDR3 is built from 15 residues. Germline CDR1 and CDR2: LNHDA and SQIVND (reference sequence). Trimming at V came to 5 bases and at J to 7 bases, leaving 9 bases not matched to a gene. Details on this clone: Antigen: not known.

This rearrangement joins TRBV19 to TRBJ2-7; TRBD2 matches at 12 bases. This clonotype originated in a human donor with chronic lymphocytic leukemia. Sequencing used PBMCs, obtained before ibrutinib treatment. CDR3 loop: CASSSLAGGPEEQYF. CDR3 bases: TGTGCCAGTAGTTCTCTAGCGGGAGGGCCAGAGGAGCAGTACTTC.